This T cell receptor (beta chain) came from a study of shared clonotypes between healthy human individuals. General observations from the study: An anticipated effect of sequencing depth on clonotype sharing among donors was recognized.

To note about this clone: Antigen specificity is unknown.

CDR1 and CDR2 (germline): MDHEN, SYDVKM. J gave up 1 base and V 6 bases, and 12 bases lay outside the gene matches. The CDR3 has 17 amino acids. Original handling: Owing to the provision of junction-only sequences devoid of quality scores by immunoSEQ, filtering differed. Produced via immunoSEQ multiplex PCR; TCRdb's table is partial and in-frame only. V, J and clone size were drawn from that table, and D and trimming were deduced from the DNA. This table has some 2.3 million clones, more than 85% appearing once. The source material was naive CD4+ T cells from PBMCs. Subset here: CD45RA+ positively selected. This TCR derives from a man in his late teens or twenties in good health. Some clones in this sample may be carry-over from other donors' samples. The V and J genes are TRBV28 and TRBJ1-5; the match to TRBD1 covers 7 bases. CDR3 nucleotides: TGTGCCAGCAGCATGCTTTCCAGGGGGTGGAGCAATCAGCCCCAGCATTTT. Protein sequence: CASSMLSRGWSNQPQHF.